The 23 T cell receptor beta chains presented below share a single source sample, sequenced in a study of pediatric ulcerative colitis. The data were produced by immunoSEQ multiplex PCR, yet TCRdb's version contains in-frame clones alone and is incomplete. The repertoire has 35,000 to 45,000 clones, around four fifths of them found once; the top ten carry 23%. The sequenced material came from blood. These receptor sequences come from a girl aged 5-17 years with moderate ulcerative colitis.

V and J are TRBV6-6 and TRBJ1-2; TRBD1 might be the D (6 bases). The length of the CDR3 is 14 residues. Per the germline V gene, CDR1 is MNHNY and CDR2 is SVGAGI (reference sequence). Trimming removed 4 bases from V and 6 bases from J, with 15 bases in between. The CDR3 DNA is TGTGCCAGCAGTTCCCCCCAGGGGAGGGATGGCTACACCTTC. This translates into CASSSPQGRDGYTF.

V usage is TRBV14 and J usage is TRBJ2-1; unclear D gene. The V end was cut by 5 bases, the J end by 15 bases, with 14 bases between. The length of the CDR3 is 11 residues. The germline V gene encodes CDR1 SGHDN and CDR2 FVKESK. The CDR3 nucleotides read TGTGCCAGCAGCGACGACTTCTCTCCGTTCTTC. Amino acid sequence: CASSDDFSPFF.

This clone was seen a handful of times. The rearrangement uses TRBV11-2 and TRBJ2-2; D gene uncertain. Trimming pared 1 base from V and 4 bases from J, leaving 4 bases between. Germline CDR1 SGHAT, CDR2 FQNNGV. This CDR3 spans 13 amino acids. CDR3 residues: CASSLVPTGELFF. CDR3 nucleotide sequence: TGTGCCAGCAGCTTAGTCCCCACCGGGGAGCTGTTTTTT.

This chain connects TRBV7-2 to TRBJ2-4; tentatively, D is TRBD2 (5 bases). Looked up from germline, CDR1 is SGHTA and CDR2 is FQGNSA. This CDR3 is built from 14 residues. Trimming left V 4 bases short and J 6 bases short, with 13 bases between. CDR3 DNA: TGTGCCAGCAGCTCCCGGCAAGAGGGAAACATTCAGTACTTC. Its translation is CASSSRQEGNIQYF.

This clone has just one count. V and J are TRBV5-4 and TRBJ2-7; 7 bases are shared with TRBD2. After removal of 4 bases from V and 6 bases from J, the junction contained 1 base not matched to a gene. This CDR3 has 11 amino acids. Looked up from germline, CDR1 is SGHNT and CDR2 is YYREEE (reference sequence). CDR3 loop: CASSAGVEQYF. The CDR3 bases are TGTGCCAGCAGCGCGGGGGTCGAGCAGTACTTC.

This chain connects TRBV5-6 to TRBJ2-5, with D perhaps matching TRBD1 (6 bases). Trimming stripped 4 bases from V and 9 bases from J, with 22 bases between. Germline V gives CDR1 SGHDT, CDR2 YYEEEE. This CDR3 has 15 residues. The CDR3 reads CASSKRDTISVPQYF. In DNA, the CDR3 is TGTGCCAGCAGCAAACGGGACACTATCTCGGTTCCCCAGTACTTC.

DNA for the CDR3: TGTGCCATCAGTGAGGCCGGGGGCGACCAAGAGACCCAGTACTTC. This codes for CAISEAGGDQETQYF. The chain has TRBV10-3 and TRBJ2-5; D possibly matches TRBD1 or TRBD2 (6 bases each). Deletions cut 2 bases from V and 0 bases from J, with 10 bases between. The CDR3 is 15 amino acids. The germline V gene has CDR1 ENHRY and CDR2 SYGVKD.

The rearrangement links TRBV25-1 to TRBJ2-3; D might be TRBD2 (5 bases). The length of the CDR3 is 14 residues. Germline V CDR1 and CDR2: MGHDK, SYGVNS. Trimming took 1 base from V and 9 from J, leaving 14 bases between them. The DNA of the CDR3 is TGTGCCAGCAGTGAATGGGCTAGCTTGGGCACGCAGTATTTT. Translation gives CASSEWASLGTQYF.

Here the CDR3 DNA reads TGTGCCAGCAGCTGGACTAGCCGGGAGACCCAGTACTTC. Translating gives CASSWTSRETQYF. The chain couples TRBV7-2 to TRBJ2-5, with 8 positions matching TRBD2. This CDR3 is built from 13 residues. The V gene's germline CDR1 is SGHTA and CDR2 FQGNSA. V lost 4 bases, J lost 5 bases, and 3 bases stayed unmatched.

The chain has TRBV29-1 and TRBJ1-1; D is possibly TRBD1 (5 bases). V was clipped by 7 bases and J by 7 bases, with 16 bases between them. The CDR3 loop spans 12 amino acids. The germline V gene has CDR1 SQVTM and CDR2 ANQGSEA. Here the CDR3 DNA reads TGCAGCGCCCCCGGGTCGGGGGTTGAAGCTTTCTTT. This gives the protein CSAPGSGVEAFF.

The chain links TRBV25-1 to TRBJ2-5, with D unresolved. CDR3 size: 13 residues. Germline CDR1 is MGHDK and CDR2 is SYGVNS. V lost 6 bases and J lost 2, with 10 bases in between. The CDR3 bases are TGTGCCAGCAGCCAAAACTGGCAAGAGACCCAGTACTTC. Amino acid sequence: CASSQNWQETQYF.

V gene TRBV27 combines with J gene TRBJ2-1; 12 bases fit TRBD2. The V gene end was trimmed by 4 bases and the J gene end by 8 bases; junction bases not matched to a gene: 6. From germline, CDR1 is MNHEY and CDR2 SMNVEV (reference sequence). The CDR3 consists of 15 residues. The CDR3 sequence is CASSWRLAGVYEQFF. CDR3 nucleotides: TGTGCCAGCAGTTGGAGACTAGCGGGAGTTTATGAGCAGTTCTTC.

J is TRBJ2-7 and V is TRBV2, with D maybe TRBD1 (7 bases). V dropped 8 bases and J dropped 2 bases, with 13 bases sitting between them. The CDR3 sequence is 13 residues long. Per the germline V gene, CDR1 is SNHLY and CDR2 is FYNNEI. The CDR3 coding sequence is TGTGCCAGCTACGACAGGGAGGCCTACGAGCAGTACTTC. It translates to CASYDREAYEQYF.

This chain joins TRBV30 and TRBJ1-4, with D uncertain. Trimming cost V 2 bases and J 8 bases, with 15 bases left between them. CDR3 size: 14 residues. Looked up from germline, CDR1 is GTSNPN and CDR2 is SVGIG (reference sequence). The CDR3 region is CAWSLQAGGEKLFF. CDR3 sequence (DNA): TGTGCCTGGAGTCTCCAGGCGGGCGGGGAAAAACTGTTTTTT. Full variable domain (rest looked up from reference TRBV30 and TRBJ1-4): SQTIHQWPATLVQPVGSPLSLECTVEGTSNPNLYWYRQAAGRGLQLLFYSVGIGQISSEVPQNLSASRPQDRQFILSSKKLLLSDSGFYLCAWSLQAGGEKLFFGSGTQLSVL.

The chain couples TRBV13 to TRBJ1-3, with D hard to call. The ends were cut back, 1 base at V and 3 bases at J, with 7 bases in the middle. The CDR3 spans 14 residues. Per germline, CDR1 PRHDT and CDR2 FYEKMQ (reference sequence). CDR3 protein: CASSLEGGGNTIYF. For the CDR3, the DNA is TGTGCCAGCAGCTTAGAGGGCGGTGGAAACACCATATATTTT.

The chain recombines TRBV12-5 with TRBJ2-7; D might be TRBD1 (5 bases). The V gene's germline CDR1 is LGHNT and CDR2 FRNRAP. The CDR3 covers 13 residues. V gave up 4 bases and J gave up 2 bases, with 9 bases separating them. The CDR3 loop is CASGYQGPYEQYF. Here the CDR3 DNA reads TGTGCTAGTGGTTATCAGGGCCCCTACGAGCAGTACTTC.

The chain joins TRBV16 to TRBJ2-1; 8 bases line up with TRBD2. From germline, CDR1 is KGHSY and CDR2 FQNENV. CDR3 length: 16 amino acids. V lost 0 bases to trimming and J lost 1 base; unmatched junction nucleotides: 2. In DNA form, the CDR3 reads TGTGCCAGCAGCCAATCTGCGGGAGGATCCTACAATGAGCAGTTCTTC. The encoded protein is CASSQSAGGSYNEQFF.

This clone has a single count. The chain joins TRBV4-1 to TRBJ2-1; 8 bases are shared with TRBD1. This CDR3 has 17 amino acids. Germline CDR1 reads MGHRA; CDR2 reads YSYEKL. With V trimmed by 0 bases and J by 3 bases, 7 bases remained unmatched. The CDR3 DNA sequence: TGCGCCAGCAGCCAAGACGGACAGGGCATTCTCTACAATGAGCAGTTCTTC. It specifies CASSQDGQGILYNEQFF.

A single count supports this clone. The chain couples TRBV5-4 to TRBJ2-2, with 7 bases aligning to TRBD1. This CDR3 region has 15 residues. Germline trimming cut 4 bases from V and 3 bases from J; bases unmatched to any gene: 6. The germline CDR1 and CDR2 sequences are SGHNT and YYREEE (reference sequence). The CDR3 DNA follows: TGTGCCAGCAGCACAACAACAGGGGACACCGGGGAGCTGTTTTTT. Its protein is CASSTTTGDTGELFF.

V and J are TRBV7-6 and TRBJ1-4; D call uncertain. CDR1 and CDR2 from the germline V gene are SGHVS and FNYEAQ. The CDR3 covers 16 residues. V was shortened by 1 base and J by 8 bases, with 17 bases between the two germline ends. For the CDR3, the DNA is TGTGCCAGCAGCTTAGAAGCCGGGTTAGGGCTCGAAAAACTGTTTTTT. Translating gives CASSLEAGLGLEKLFF.

CDR3 loop: CASSFGAANQPQHF. CDR3 in DNA: TGTGCCAGCAGCTTTGGGGCAGCCAATCAGCCCCAGCATTTT. This chain uses TRBV7-9 with TRBJ1-5; maybe TRBD1 (5 bases). Trimming pared 3 bases from V and 3 bases from J, leaving 9 bases between. This CDR3 has 14 residues. Germline CDR1 SEHNR, CDR2 FQNEAQ (reference sequence).

Regarding this clone: Other DNA variants within this sample encode the same CDR3. This chain connects TRBV29-1 to TRBJ1-2, with D hard to call. CDR1 SQVTM and CDR2 ANQGSEA come from the germline V gene. The CDR3 is 19 residues long. Trimming pared 0 bases from V and 4 bases from J, leaving 27 bases between. The CDR3, as DNA: TGCAGCGTTGAAGAGCGATACGAATTATCTGGGCAGTTGACCTATGGCTACACCTTC. Its translation is CSVEERYELSGQLTYGYTF.

The chain links TRBV4-1 to TRBJ2-7; D remains unclear. Germline V gene sequence: CDR1 MGHRA, CDR2 YSYEKL. V gave up 3 bases and J gave up 3 bases, with 15 bases separating them. The CDR3 totals 15 residues. The CDR3 DNA follows: TGCGCCAGCAGCCAGGTTTACATACGGTTCTACGAGCAGTACTTC. Its translation is CASSQVYIRFYEQYF.